A few counts support the clone carrying this T cell receptor (beta chain). The antigen is unknown. This sample stems from a study of blood T cells in healthy people across ages. PCR was performed a second time for about 7 to 11 cycles using a sample-barcoded 5' primer and a J-beta primer mix. Through a template-switch adaptor with 12 random nucleotides, each cDNA molecule received a tag. MiXCR, applied by TCRdb to the 5' RACE reads, yields one record per CDR3 protein. The sample carries about 1.8 million distinct CDR3 sequences, 49% recorded once. The sample providers were healthy Caucasian people from Russia, aged about 6 to 90. From germline, CDR1 is SQVTM and CDR2 ANQGSEA. V lost 5 bases and J 1 base, leaving 8 bases between the germline ends. This CDR3 comprises 12 residues. Study findings and constraints: PBMCs went unsorted, and a conclusive naive versus antigen-experienced comparison was therefore prevented.

This chain links TRBV29-1 with TRBJ1-2; D gene ambiguous. This clonotype was obtained from a woman in her 40s in good health. The sequencing input was blood. The CDR3 DNA is TGCAGCGTTCTGGAGTTTAACTATGGCTACACCTTC. Its translation: CSVLEFNYGYTF.